A single sample is the source of the 10 T cell receptor beta chains below, sequenced in a study of molecular identifiers for immune sequencing clone quantification. TCRdb re-analysed the PCR reads in MiXCR, keeping a single row per CDR3 protein. The sample lists hundreds of thousands of distinct CDR3 sequences, around 25% occurring once. Sequenced sample: naive CD8+ T cells from blood, with Jurkat cell RNA spiked in. Subset specified: FACS-sorted CD8+CD4-CCR7+CD45RA+ naive T cells. The receptors derive from a human donor in good health. Some libraries in this study had Jurkat cell RNA spiked in.

This clonotype was recorded many times. The gene calls are TRBV6-1 and TRBJ1-5, with unresolved D. The germline V gene encodes CDR1 MNHNS and CDR2 SASEGT. The CDR3 extends over 16 amino acids. V was trimmed by 5 bases and J by 3 bases, leaving 17 bases between them. CDR3 protein: CASSPSVWGLNQPQHF. In nucleotides, the CDR3 is TGTGCCAGCAGTCCATCAGTTTGGGGTCTCAATCAGCCCCAGCATTTT.

This chain uses TRBV2 with TRBJ2-7; TRBD2 matches 9 bases. CDR1 and CDR2 from the germline V gene are SNHLY and FYNNEI. CDR3 length: 17 amino acids. J was trimmed by 7 bases and V by 2 bases; bases with no gene match: 15. CDR3 amino acids: CASSERGLARLLGEQYF. CDR3 in DNA: TGTGCCAGCAGTGAAAGAGGACTAGCGCGTTTATTGGGGGAGCAGTACTTC.

V is TRBV5-6 and J is TRBJ2-7; D may be TRBD2 (6 bases). The CDR3 extends over 11 amino acids. CDR1 and CDR2 from the germline V gene are SGHDT and YYEEEE. V lost 3 bases and J lost 10, with 11 bases in between. The CDR3 bases are TGTGCCAGCAGCTGGGCGGGGTCCCAGTACTTC. It codes for CASSWAGSQYF.

This clonotype turned up a few times. This chain joins TRBV6-2 or TRBV6-3 and TRBJ2-5; unclear D gene. CDR3 length: 13 residues. Trimming removed 7 bases at V and 5 bases at J, with 14 bases between. Germline CDR1 MNHEY, CDR2 SVGEGT. The CDR3 is CASTLPLGETQYF. In DNA form, the CDR3 reads TGTGCCAGCACCCTGCCCCTTGGGGAGACCCAGTACTTC.

This clonotype was picked up a small number of times. The chain employs TRBV28 and TRBJ2-1; 9 nucleotides line up with TRBD2. Germline CDR1 reads MDHEN; CDR2 reads SYDVKM. V lost 6 bases to trimming and J lost 6 bases; unmatched junction nucleotides: 9. This CDR3 region has 15 residues. In nucleotides, the CDR3 is TGTGCCAGCAGCTCGCTAGCGGGACCGTTCAATGAGCAGTTCTTC. Translating it yields CASSSLAGPFNEQFF.

In its sample, this clonotype was seen a few times. The V and J genes are TRBV5-6 and TRBJ2-7, with 7 bases that match TRBD1. Trimming took 3 bases from V and 9 from J; bases not matched to a gene: 3. CDR1 is SGHDT and CDR2 is YYEEEE in the germline V gene. The CDR3 runs to 11 residues. As DNA, the CDR3 is TGTGCCAGCAGCTCAGGGGGTCGGCAGTACTTC. It yields the protein CASSSGGRQYF.

This clonotype has just a few counts. The chain combines TRBV12-1 with TRBJ2-7; TRBD2 reflects the table's D call only, with no check against the DNA. TRBV12-1 is listed as a pseudogene. The CDR3 is 15 residues long. CDR3 amino acids: CASTLLFGRATEQYF. The CDR3 DNA follows: TGTGCCAGCACCCTCCTTTTCGGGAGGGCCACCGAGCAGTACTTC.

This clonotype was found many times. The chain is built from TRBV20-1 and TRBJ2-7, with TRBD2 matching over 12 bases. The germline CDR1 and CDR2 sequences are DFQATT and SNEGSKA (reference sequence). The CDR3 contains 14 residues. J lost 5 bases, V lost 4 bases, and 6 bases had no gene match. In nucleotides, the CDR3 is TGCAGTGCTACGGTACTAGCGGGAGGCCACGAGCAGTACTTC. It specifies CSATVLAGGHEQYF.

Points on this clonotype: A read error may account for a junction end that differs from germline. The chain links TRBV7-9 to TRBJ2-3; a possible D gene is TRBD1 (6 bases). Germline V gene sequence: CDR1 SEHNR, CDR2 FQNEAQ (reference sequence). This CDR3 has 13 amino acids. CDR3 region: CASSPGQTGTQYF. The CDR3 DNA follows: TGTGCTAGCTCTCCGGGGCAGACAGGTACGCAGTATTTT.

This clonotype was seen many times. The CDR3 DNA reads as TGCAGTGCTAGAGCCCCCCGAGGCAGCCAAACCTACGAGCAGTACTTC. Its translation: CSARAPRGSQTYEQYF. The chain combines TRBV20-1 with TRBJ2-7; D gene uncertain. This CDR3 spans 16 amino acids. Deletions cut 1 base from V and 2 bases from J, with 18 bases between. Germline CDR1 and CDR2: DFQATT and SNEGSKA (reference sequence).